This TCR beta chain comes out of a study of blood T cell repertoires in COVID-19. Data came from immunoSEQ multiplex PCR; TCRdb stores just in-frame clones and leaves some out. Of some 180,000 clones listed, roughly 81% are singletons. The CDR3 runs to 16 residues. V lost 0 bases and J lost 0, with 11 bases in between. Germline CDR1 is LNHNV and CDR2 is YYDKDF (reference sequence). Specimen: peripheral blood. V is TRBV15 and J is TRBJ1-1, with D possibly TRBD1 on 5 matching bases. This receptor was taken from a woman of 80 years or more with COVID-19, enrolled during active disease. For the CDR3, the DNA is TGTGCCACCAGCAGAGATCTCGACAGACTGAACACTGAAGCTTTCTTT. Its translation is CATSRDLDRLNTEAFF.